Below, 31 T cell receptor beta chains from the same sample are listed, as sequenced in a study of T cells in Graves' hyperthyroidism and ophthalmopathy. There were TCR beta CDR3 regions amplified from RNA transcripts. The study used the HTBI primer set for a first-round RT-PCR of the TCR CDR3. One entry per CDR3 protein, called by TCRdb with MiXCR from the multiplex PCR reads. The sample lists a few hundred thousand distinct CDR3 sequences; about 14% were seen once. The sequenced material came from blood. The receptor source for this set is a woman in her forties with Graves' hyperthyroidism that later progressed to Graves' ophthalmopathy.

This clonotype has just a few counts. The J gene is TRBJ2-7, the V gene TRBV6-1; a weak D match, TRBD2 (6 bases). Looked up from germline, CDR1 is MNHNS and CDR2 is SASEGT. Between the trimmed V and J ends, which lost 6 bases and 6 bases, there was a span of 15 bases. The CDR3 is made up of 13 amino acids. CDR3 nucleotides: TGTGCCAGCAGCCCCGGGAGTTGGGGCGAGCAGTACTTC. Its translation: CASSPGSWGEQYF.

This clonotype has a count of ten or more. The J gene is TRBJ1-1, the V gene TRBV3-1, with D unclear. Trimming took 4 bases from V and 8 from J, leaving 11 bases between them. CDR3 length equals 12 residues. Germline V CDR1 and CDR2: LGHDT, YNNKEL (reference sequence). The CDR3 protein is CASSPRTGEAFF. DNA for the CDR3: TGTGCCAGCAGCCCCCGGACGGGGGAAGCTTTCTTT.

The gene calls are TRBV11-2 and TRBJ1-1; D remains unclear. CDR3 size: 12 residues. The V gene lost 5 bases and the J gene lost 7 bases, with 11 bases spanning the gap. Germline V gene sequence: CDR1 SGHAT, CDR2 FQNNGV. The CDR3 spells CASSPRPNEAFF. CDR3 in DNA: TGTGCCAGCAGCCCCCGGCCGAATGAAGCTTTCTTT.

This clonotype occurred many times. The rearrangement links TRBV12-3 or TRBV12-4 to TRBJ2-7, with 7 positions matching TRBD2. The V segment lost 5 bases and the J segment 2 bases; nucleotides outside the gene matches: 21. This CDR3 contains 19 residues. CDR3 coding DNA: TGTGCCAGCAGTCCCCGCGGGGGATCGCTTCTTTACCATCCCTACGAGCAGTACTTC. Its translation is CASSPRGGSLLYHPYEQYF.

In its sample, this clonotype was seen many times. This chain links TRBV28 with TRBJ2-7, with 8 bases that match TRBD1. The CDR3 has 19 amino acids. Germline V lookup: CDR1 MDHEN, CDR2 SYDVKM. V dropped 4 bases and J dropped 0; count of bases not matched to a gene: 17. The CDR3 loop is CASSSFDPPGTGISYEQYF. For the CDR3, the DNA is TGTGCCAGCAGTTCCTTCGATCCCCCCGGGACAGGTATCTCCTACGAGCAGTACTTC.

This clonotype was recorded many times. The chain joins TRBV5-6 to TRBJ1-1; the D is unclear. The V and J ends lost 4 bases and 0 bases respectively, with 19 bases between them. The CDR3 consists of 17 residues. Germline lookup yields CDR1 SGHDT and CDR2 YYEEEE. The CDR3 DNA reads as TGTGCCAGCAGCGAGCATCGGATGGCAGGATTGAACACTGAAGCTTTCTTT. It translates to CASSEHRMAGLNTEAFF.

The table lists this clonotype with a few counts. CDR3 nucleotide sequence: TGCAGTGCCAGAAAAGGGGGCGGCACTGAAGCTTTCTTT. This encodes CSARKGGGTEAFF. The chain carries TRBV20-1 and TRBJ1-1, with TRBD1 matching 7 bases. This CDR3 has 13 residues. Germline lookup yields CDR1 DFQATT and CDR2 SNEGSKA (reference sequence). V shed 6 bases and J 4 bases; nucleotides not matched to a gene: 8.

This clonotype was counted at least ten times. CDR3 residues: CSAAGNHYEQYF. CDR3 bases: TGCAGTGCTGCAGGGAACCACTACGAGCAGTACTTC. The chain joins TRBV20-1 to TRBJ2-7, with a weak D call TRBD1 (5 bases). The CDR3 is made up of 12 amino acids. Germline values: CDR1 DFQATT, CDR2 SNEGSKA (reference sequence). V lost 5 bases and J 3 bases, leaving 11 bases between the germline ends.

V and J are TRBV5-1 and TRBJ1-2; no definite D call. The CDR3 runs to 14 residues. Trimming took 1 base from V and 4 from J, leaving 11 bases between them. Germline V gene data show CDR1 as SGHRS and CDR2 as YFSETQ. In DNA form, the CDR3 reads TGCGCCAGCAGCTTGCCGGGAGTGACCTATGGCTACACCTTC. Its translation: CASSLPGVTYGYTF.

This clonotype was seen ten or more times. The rearrangement joins TRBV5-1 to TRBJ2-7; no definite D call. The CDR3 has 13 residues. Trimming took 1 base from V and 6 from J, leaving 11 bases between them. Germline V gene sequence: CDR1 SGHRS, CDR2 YFSETQ. The CDR3 here is CASSLSSSGEQYF. The CDR3, as DNA: TGCGCCAGCAGCTTGTCCTCCTCCGGCGAGCAGTACTTC.

The sample holds many counts of this clonotype. The genes are TRBV27 and TRBJ2-1, with D perhaps TRBD2 (5 bases). Germline-derived CDR1 and CDR2 are MNHEY and SMNVEV (reference sequence). Trimming took 10 bases from V and 2 from J, leaving 15 bases between them. CDR3 length: 14 residues. DNA of the CDR3: TGTGCCACCTCAAGCGGAGTAGCCTACAATGAGCAGTTCTTC. Amino acids: CATSSGVAYNEQFF.

The genes are TRBV12-3 or TRBV12-4 and TRBJ2-7, with 9 bases that match TRBD1. Trimming cost V 4 bases and J 2 bases; bases outside gene matches: 12. CDR3 size: 17 residues. This CDR3 is CASSSTLRTGEPYEQYF. The CDR3 DNA follows: TGTGCCAGCAGTTCCACATTGAGGACAGGGGAACCCTACGAGCAGTACTTC.

The sample holds many counts of this clonotype. This chain connects TRBV11-2 to TRBJ2-7; 11 bases line up with TRBD2. The CDR3 runs 19 residues. Trimming at V came to 5 bases and at J to 1 base, leaving 16 bases not matched to a gene. Per germline, CDR1 SGHAT and CDR2 FQNNGV. For the CDR3, the DNA is TGTGCCAGCAGCCATAGACAGAGCCTGACTAGCGGGGCATCCTACGAGCAGTACTTC. This gives the protein CASSHRQSLTSGASYEQYF.

This clonotype was seen more than once but under ten times. V usage is TRBV2 and J usage is TRBJ1-1, with D unclear. CDR3 length equals 13 residues. Trimming left V 2 bases short and J 10 bases short, with 14 bases between. From germline, CDR1 is SNHLY and CDR2 FYNNEI. CDR3 coding DNA: TGTGCCAGCAGTGAACTGGCCTGGGGTGGAGCTTTCTTT. Encoded protein: CASSELAWGGAFF.

This clonotype was seen at least ten times. This sequence joins TRBV19 and TRBJ2-1; 12 bases are shared with TRBD2. With 9 bases clipped from V and 4 bases from J, the junction kept 7 bases outside the gene matches. This CDR3 is built from 15 residues. From germline, CDR1 is LNHDA and CDR2 SQIVND (reference sequence). Here the CDR3 reads CASRTSGILYNEQFF. The DNA of the CDR3 is TGTGCCAGCAGGACTAGCGGGATTCTATACAATGAGCAGTTCTTC.

This clonotype was found many times. This sequence joins TRBV7-9 and TRBJ2-1; the match to TRBD1 covers 9 bases. V trimming: 4 bases; J trimming: 6 bases; junction bases outside the gene matches: 10. Germline CDR1 SEHNR, CDR2 FQNEAQ (reference sequence). The CDR3 runs to 16 residues. The CDR3 protein is CASSSGQGVVVNEQFF. The CDR3 DNA reads as TGTGCCAGCAGCTCGGGACAGGGCGTCGTAGTCAATGAGCAGTTCTTC.

This clonotype appeared many times. This chain links TRBV28 with TRBJ1-5; TRBD1 agrees at 9 bases. CDR1 is MDHEN and CDR2 is SYDVKM in the germline V gene. Trimming cost V 6 bases and J 13 bases; bases outside gene matches: 16. The CDR3 sequence is 15 residues long. CDR3 nucleotides: TGTGCCAGCAGATCCTATCAAGGTCTCGGGACAGGGCAGCATTTT. Protein product: CASRSYQGLGTGQHF. The whole variable domain, filled in from reference TRBV28 and TRBJ1-5, reads DVKVTQSSRYLVKRTGEKVFLECVQDMDHENMFWYRQDPGLGLRLIYFSYDVKMKEKGDIPEGYSVSREKKERFSLILESASTNQTSMYLCASRSYQGLGTGQHFGDGTRLSIL.

This clonotype was recorded many times. The genes are TRBV10-1 and TRBJ2-1; 11 positions match TRBD2. CDR1 WNHNN and CDR2 SYGVQD come from the germline V gene (reference sequence). Losses at the gene ends were 3 bases for V and 7 bases for J; bases not matched to a gene: 11. This CDR3 has 17 residues. The CDR3 DNA follows: TGCGCCAGCAGTGACGGACTATCCGGGACTAGCGGAAATGAGCAGTTCTTC. It specifies CASSDGLSGTSGNEQFF.

This clonotype has just a few counts. The chain employs TRBV24-1 and TRBJ1-5, with D perhaps matching TRBD1 (5 bases). V was pared by 3 bases and J by 4 bases, with 12 bases between. CDR3 length: 15 residues. CDR1 is KGHDR, CDR2 SFDVKD, per germline. The CDR3 protein is CATSDAGKANQPQHF. CDR3 DNA sequence: TGTGCCACCAGTGATGCAGGGAAAGCGAATCAGCCCCAGCATTTT.

The J gene is TRBJ1-1, the V gene TRBV18; no firm D call. V was shortened by 0 bases and J by 4 bases, with 9 bases between the two germline ends. The CDR3 is made up of 14 amino acids. Germline loops: CDR1 KGHSH, CDR2 LQKENI. CDR3 loop: CASSPPSGFTEAFF. CDR3 DNA: TGTGCCAGCTCACCACCCTCGGGGTTCACTGAAGCTTTCTTT.

In its sample, this clonotype was seen many times. The CDR3 region is CASSLEWVTKDTQYF. The CDR3 DNA reads TGCGCCAGCAGCTTGGAGTGGGTCACCAAGGATACGCAGTATTTT. The rearrangement joins TRBV5-1 to TRBJ2-3; D remains ambiguous. The CDR3 is made up of 15 amino acids. The ends were cut back, 0 bases at V and 6 bases at J, with 14 bases in the middle. Germline CDR1 reads SGHRS; CDR2 reads YFSETQ.

In regard to this clonotype: A junction end diverges from the germline sequence, so it may reflect a read error. The chain recombines TRBV10-3 with TRBJ2-1, with 8 nucleotides matching TRBD2. CDR3 size: 15 residues. In germline, CDR1 is ENHRY, CDR2 SYGVKD. CDR3 protein: CAISSSGSSHNEQLF. In nucleotides, the CDR3 is TGTGCCATCAGTTCCAGCGGGAGCTCCCACAATGAGCAGCTCTTC.

Ten or more counts support this clonotype. The chain uses TRBV10-3 and TRBJ1-1; tentatively, D is TRBD1 (6 bases). Germline CDR1 and CDR2: ENHRY and SYGVKD. There are 13 residues in the CDR3. V was clipped by 5 bases and J by 5 bases, with 12 bases between them. CDR3 protein: CAISITGRTEAFF. Here the CDR3 DNA reads TGTGCCATCAGTATTACAGGGAGAACTGAAGCTTTCTTT.

Of note for this clonotype: One end of the junction fails to match germline, which may point to a read error. The rearrangement links TRBV4-1 to TRBJ2-7, with 11 bases that match TRBD2. In germline, CDR1 is MGHRA, CDR2 YSYEKL. This CDR3 contains 14 residues. The CDR3 loop reads CTSSPLGLADEQYF. In DNA form, the CDR3 reads TGCACCAGCAGCCCCCTGGGACTAGCGGACGAGCAGTACTTC.

This clonotype was recorded many times. This chain joins TRBV6-1 and TRBJ2-1, with 11 bases matching TRBD2. This CDR3 spans 14 amino acids. Germline lookup yields CDR1 MNHNS and CDR2 SASEGT. V trimming: 9 bases; J trimming: 7 bases; junction bases outside the gene matches: 8. CDR3 sequence: CASTRLAGWNEQFF. The CDR3 nucleotides read TGTGCCAGTACCCGACTAGCGGGGTGGAATGAGCAGTTCTTC.

This clonotype showed up many times. The rearrangement links TRBV10-3 to TRBJ2-7, with a weak D call TRBD1 (6 bases). The CDR3 runs 13 residues. The germline CDR1 and CDR2 sequences are ENHRY and SYGVKD. V was shortened by 6 bases and J by 0 bases, with 9 bases between the two germline ends. DNA for the CDR3: TGTGCCATCAGGAAGGACAGCTCCTACGAGCAGTACTTC. It encodes CAIRKDSSYEQYF.

This clonotype was recorded at least ten times. This chain connects TRBV10-1 to TRBJ2-2; D not resolved. Trimming left V 6 bases short and J 5 bases short, with 10 bases between. This CDR3 is built from 13 residues. Germline V CDR1 and CDR2: WNHNN, SYGVQD (reference sequence). The CDR3 spells CASSPRQTGELFF. The DNA of the CDR3 is TGCGCCAGCAGCCCCCGACAAACCGGGGAGCTGTTTTTT.

For this clonotype: An end of the junction does not agree with germline; a read error may underlie this. The chain links TRBV30 to TRBJ2-5, with TRBD1 matching over 8 bases. The CDR3 covers 15 residues. Germline V gives CDR1 GTSNPN, CDR2 SVGIG (reference sequence). The CDR3 spells CAWSHRTGCIEAQYF. The CDR3 coding sequence is TGTGCCTGGAGTCACCGGACAGGGTGCATAGAGGCCCAGTACTTC.

This clonotype was seen only once. The chain uses TRBV20-1 and TRBJ2-5; tentatively, D is TRBD1 or TRBD2 (5 bases each). Trimming removed 6 bases at V and 7 bases at J, with 18 bases between. CDR1 and CDR2 (germline): DFQATT, SNEGSKA (reference sequence). The CDR3 contains 13 residues. The CDR3 region has the DNA TGCAGTGCCAAGATCGCCACAGGAGGGACCCAGTACTTC. The encoded protein is CSAKIATGGTQYF.

J is TRBJ2-1 and V is TRBV20-1; the D gene is possibly TRBD1 (6 bases). This CDR3 contains 14 residues. Per the germline V gene, CDR1 is DFQATT and CDR2 is SNEGSKA (reference sequence). With 0 bases removed from V and 6 bases from J, the gap between germline ends came to 12 bases. As DNA, the CDR3 is TGCAGTGCTAGAGATCCAACAGGGTCCAATGAGCAGTTCTTC. Protein sequence: CSARDPTGSNEQFF.

This chain links TRBV30 with TRBJ1-4; perhaps TRBD1 as D (6 bases). The CDR3 spans 13 residues. CDR1 and CDR2 from the germline V gene are GTSNPN and SVGIG (reference sequence). The CDR3 nucleotides are TGTGCTTCCGGGGGGGGCGGTTATGAAAAACTGTTTTTT. This codes for CASGGGGYEKLFF.